The present T cell receptor (beta chain) was sequenced within a study of blood T cell repertoires in COVID-19. Turning to the study itself: Samples of COVID-19 (acute and convalescent) were obtained from the United States, Italy and Spain. Nucleic acid was either cDNA or gDNA, and it came from T cells, B-cell-depleted T cells, or PBMCs.

Per the germline V gene, CDR1 is MNHEY and CDR2 is SVGAGI. J gave up 3 bases and V 2 bases, and 0 bases lay outside the gene matches. The CDR3 has 13 residues. Source study methods: Estimation of nucleated cell counts relied on the amplification of reference gene primers. Some clones are missing from TCRdb's copy, which holds only in-frame ones; the method was immunoSEQ multiplex PCR. Clone size and the V and J calls come from that table; the DNA yielded D and trimming. The sample has 95,000 to 150,000 clones, more than 75% seen once. The chain links TRBV6-5 to TRBJ1-2; 7 positions match TRBD1. The sequence derives from a woman aged 45 to 65 with acute or convalescent COVID-19. Sequenced: peripheral blood. CDR3 region: CASSYGTDYGYTF. DNA of the CDR3: TGTGCCAGCAGTTACGGGACAGACTATGGCTACACCTTC.